These 2 T cell receptor beta chains originate from one sample sequenced in a study of T cells in Graves' hyperthyroidism and ophthalmopathy. TCR beta CDR3 regions were amplified from RNA transcripts. The HTBI primer set drove a first-round RT-PCR of the TCR CDR3. TCRdb reprocessed the multiplex PCR reads via MiXCR and lists one record per CDR3 protein. Among 600,000 to 850,000 distinct CDR3 sequences listed, about 17% were seen once. The source material was blood. Every receptor here comes from a woman aged 45-65 years with Graves' hyperthyroidism that later progressed to Graves' ophthalmopathy.

The gene calls are TRBV3-1 and TRBJ1-2; a possible D gene is TRBD1 (6 bases). Trimming left V 1 base short and J 6 bases short, with 15 bases between. The CDR3 loop spans 15 amino acids. From germline, CDR1 is LGHDT and CDR2 YNNKEL (reference sequence). The CDR3 DNA follows: TGTGCCAGCAGCCAAGGTGGGAGGGGGACCAATGGCTACACCTTC. It is translated as CASSQGGRGTNGYTF. Complete variable domain (other parts from reference TRBV3-1 and TRBJ1-2): DTAVSQTPKYLVTQMGNDKSIKCEQNLGHDTMYWYKQDSKKFLKIMFSYNNKELIINETVPNRFSPKSPDKAHLNLHINSLELGDSAVYFCASSQGGRGTNGYTFGSGTRLTVV.

Concerning this clonotype itself: Given a much more abundant clone one base away, this may be a read error. The rearrangement links TRBV12-3 or TRBV12-4 to TRBJ2-2, with a weak D call TRBD1 (6 bases). The CDR3 consists of 15 residues. CDR3 amino acids: CASNLQGTNTGELFF. The CDR3, as DNA: TGTGCCAGCAATTTACAGGGAACGAACACCGGGGAGCTGTTTTTT.